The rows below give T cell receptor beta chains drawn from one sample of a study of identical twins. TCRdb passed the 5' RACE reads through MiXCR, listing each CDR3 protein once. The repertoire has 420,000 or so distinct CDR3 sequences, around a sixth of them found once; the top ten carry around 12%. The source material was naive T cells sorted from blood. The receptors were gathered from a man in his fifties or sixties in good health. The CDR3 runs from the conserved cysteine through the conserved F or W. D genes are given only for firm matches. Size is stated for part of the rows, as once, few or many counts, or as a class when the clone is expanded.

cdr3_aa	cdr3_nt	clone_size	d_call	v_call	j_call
CASSPVQTGSLFF	TGTGCCAGCAGCCCAGTCCAGACAGGGTCGCTGTTCTTC	many	TRBD1	TRBV3-1	TRBJ2-1
CASSLARSAADTQYF	TGTGCCAGCAGCTTAGCGAGAAGTGCAGCAGATACGCAGTATTTT	many	-	TRBV7-6	TRBJ2-3
CASSYVAGGLPNEQFF	TGTGCCAGCAGCTATGTAGCGGGAGGGCTACCCAATGAGCAGTTCTTC	many	TRBD2	TRBV7-8	TRBJ2-1
CASSGGTLVLADTQYF	TGTGCCAGCAGCGGCGGGACCCTCGTCTTGGCAGATACGCAGTATTTT	-	-	TRBV5-4	TRBJ2-3
CASSTDGETGELFF	TGCGCCAGCAGCACGGATGGGGAGACCGGGGAGCTGTTTTTT	-	-	TRBV5-1	TRBJ2-2
CASSQDVRRYGYTF	TGCGCCAGCAGCCAAGATGTACGGAGGTATGGCTACACCTTC	-	-	TRBV4-1	TRBJ1-2
CASGLADVNTGELFF	TGTGCCAGCGGACTAGCGGATGTTAACACCGGGGAGCTGTTTTTT	-	TRBD2	TRBV10-3	TRBJ2-2
CASSPTSGRTNEQFF	TGTGCCAGCTCACCGACTAGCGGGAGAACTAATGAGCAGTTCTTC	few	TRBD2	TRBV18	TRBJ2-1
CSAMLRGRLGEQYF	TGCAGTGCTATGTTGCGCGGGAGACTGGGGGAGCAGTACTTC	-	TRBD2	TRBV20-1	TRBJ2-7
CSAPPWTGKFYEQYF	TGCAGTGCTCCGCCCTGGACAGGGAAATTTTACGAGCAGTACTTC	-	TRBD1	TRBV20-1	TRBJ2-7
CASSPLNGQETQYF	TGTGCCAGCTCACCACTTAACGGTCAAGAGACCCAGTACTTC	many	-	TRBV18	TRBJ2-5